This T cell receptor (beta chain) was recorded in a study of T cell responses to AZD1222 COVID-19 vaccine. Study overall: Recipients boosted at about 4 weeks or about 12 weeks are pooled. Findings of the study overall: Baseline testing showed seropositivity in only five or six AZD1222 recipients. Reports indicate that nearly half of spike-specific TCRs are directed at unmutated variant regions. Spike-specific TCR breadth and depth went up after people got two AZD1222 doses.

As to this clone: Antigen: not known.

Profiled with immunoSEQ multiplex PCR; TCRdb holds only in-frame clones, not every one. Of fewer than 110,000 clones listed, about 86% are singletons. CDR1 is MGHDK and CDR2 is SYGVNS in the germline V gene. This CDR3 contains 13 residues. V was trimmed by 0 bases and J by 7 bases, leaving 9 bases between them. V and J are TRBV25-1 and TRBJ1-1; no clear D. This TCR came from an adult in good health. The sample in question was peripheral blood, obtained on day 0 of AZD1222 vaccination. CDR3 nucleotides: TGTGCCAGCAGTGAATATTATGAGGGTGAAGCTTTCTTT. Translation: CASSEYYEGEAFF. Based on the CDR3 plus reference TRBV25-1 and TRBJ1-1, the full variable domain is EADIYQTPRYLVIGTGKKITLECSQTMGHDKMYWYQQDPGMELHLIHYSYGVNSTEKGDLSSESTVSRIRTEHFPLTLESARPSHTSQYLCASSEYYEGEAFFGQGTRLTVV.